The 10 T cell receptor beta chains presented below share a single source sample, sequenced in a study of blood T cells in healthy people across ages. Primers used in a second PCR of roughly 6 to 12 cycles were a sample-barcoded 5' primer and a J-beta primer mix. TCRdb itself ran the 5' RACE reads through MiXCR, one entry per CDR3 protein. The table lists about 970,000 distinct CDR3 sequences, just over 50% of them singletons. Sample: blood. These receptors were collected from a woman aged 60-70 years in good health.

The V and J genes are TRBV28 and TRBJ1-5; 7 bases fit TRBD1. With V trimmed by 8 bases and J by 7 bases, 14 bases remained unmatched. This CDR3 comprises 15 residues. CDR1 is MDHEN and CDR2 is SYDVKM in the germline V gene. CDR3 sequence: CASHLSVQGGQPQHF. The CDR3 region has the DNA TGTGCCAGCCACCTATCGGTGCAGGGGGGACAGCCCCAGCATTTT.

The chain employs TRBV3-1 and TRBJ2-5, with D unclear. V dropped 5 bases and J dropped 5 bases, with 9 bases sitting between them. This CDR3 region has 12 residues. Per germline, CDR1 LGHDT and CDR2 YNNKEL (reference sequence). The CDR3: CASSGQAETQYF. CDR3 in DNA: TGTGCCAGCAGCGGGCAGGCCGAGACCCAGTACTTC.

This sequence joins TRBV12-3 or TRBV12-4 and TRBJ2-3, with D possibly TRBD2 on 6 matching bases. This CDR3 has 15 residues. V was trimmed by 3 bases and J by 1 base, leaving 11 bases between them. CDR3 in amino acids: CASSLKASGTDTQYF. Written as DNA, the CDR3 is TGTGCCAGCAGTTTGAAGGCTAGCGGCACAGATACGCAGTATTTT.

The rearrangement joins TRBV9 to TRBJ2-2; 7 nucleotides line up with TRBD2. Looked up from germline, CDR1 is SGDLS and CDR2 is YYNGEE. The CDR3 runs 15 residues. After removal of 3 bases from V and 4 bases from J, the junction contained 6 bases not matched to a gene. The CDR3 is CASSALADGTGELFF. The DNA for the CDR3 is TGTGCCAGCAGCGCCCTAGCGGACGGCACCGGGGAGCTGTTTTTT.

This rearrangement joins TRBV5-6 to TRBJ1-1, with 8 bases matching TRBD1. Trimming removed 4 bases from V and 1 base from J; junction bases left unmatched: 9. The CDR3 sequence is 16 residues long. Germline loops: CDR1 SGHDT, CDR2 YYEEEE. CDR3 DNA sequence: TGTGCCAGCAGCGGTACAGCCGGGACAGGGAACACTGAAGCTTTCTTT. Its protein is CASSGTAGTGNTEAFF. Complete variable domain (other parts from reference TRBV5-6 and TRBJ1-1): DAGVTQSPTHLIKTRGQQVTLRCSPKSGHDTVSWYQQALGQGPQFIFQYYEEEERQRGNFPDRFSGHQFPNYSSELNVNALLLGDSALYLCASSGTAGTGNTEAFFGQGTRLTVV.

The rearrangement joins TRBV24-1 to TRBJ2-1, with D unresolved. The CDR3 totals 16 residues. Germline loops: CDR1 KGHDR, CDR2 SFDVKD. V lost 2 bases and J 1 base, leaving 11 bases between the germline ends. CDR3 residues: CATSDSRGSSYNEQFF. DNA for the CDR3: TGTGCCACCAGTGATTCTCGCGGTTCGTCCTACAATGAGCAGTTCTTC.

The chain uses TRBV19 and TRBJ1-1; perhaps TRBD1 as D (6 bases). The CDR3 sequence is 10 residues long. Germline V lookup: CDR1 LNHDA, CDR2 SQIVND (reference sequence). Trimming took off 6 bases at V and 10 bases at J, with 9 bases between the two ends. CDR3 protein: CASRGGAAFF. CDR3 nucleotide sequence: TGTGCCAGTAGAGGGGGAGCAGCTTTCTTT.

This clonotype was seen at least ten times. The chain recombines TRBV7-9 with TRBJ2-7; D tentatively fits TRBD1 or TRBD2 (5 bases each). Germline V gene sequence: CDR1 SEHNR, CDR2 FQNEAQ (reference sequence). Trimming removed 3 bases at V and 4 bases at J, with 7 bases between. This CDR3 is 12 amino acids long. The CDR3 DNA follows: TGTGCCAGCAGCTTGGGGGAGTACGAGCAGTACTTC. Its translation is CASSLGEYEQYF.

The V call is TRBV7-9, the J call TRBJ2-7, with D possibly being TRBD1 or TRBD2 (5 bases each). This CDR3 is built from 12 residues. V lost 5 bases, J lost 5 bases, and 10 bases lay in between. CDR1 is SEHNR and CDR2 is FQNEAQ in the germline V gene (reference sequence). The CDR3 here is CASSPEGNEQYF. In DNA form, the CDR3 reads TGTGCCAGCAGCCCAGAGGGGAACGAGCAGTACTTC.

The rearrangement uses TRBV20-1 and TRBJ2-1, with D maybe TRBD1 (7 bases). The CDR3 covers 15 residues. Germline CDR1 is DFQATT and CDR2 is SNEGSKA (reference sequence). V gave up 2 bases and J gave up 13 bases, with 24 bases separating them. The CDR3 DNA is TGCAGTGCTAGACCCCCAGGGGGGTTCGGAGAGACCCAGTTCTTC. It translates to CSARPPGGFGETQFF.